The 25 T cell receptor beta chains reported below all come from one sample, sequenced in a study of lymphopenia after photon versus proton radiotherapy. Sequencing was performed with immunoSEQ multiplex PCR; in TCRdb, only in-frame clones are kept and a portion is missing. The sample holds 29,000 or so clones, roughly 86% seen once. The starting material was peripheral blood, obtained from a patient treated with proton-based radiotherapy. The receptors were gathered from an older woman with cholangiocarcinoma. Some clones in this sample may be carry-over from other donors' samples.

The chain employs TRBV9 and TRBJ1-1; the D is unclear. Germline values: CDR1 SGDLS, CDR2 YYNGEE. The germline V and J ends were trimmed by 2 bases and 1 base, with 6 bases remaining between them. The CDR3 is made up of 13 amino acids. The CDR3 reads CASSVSGNTEAFF. As DNA, the CDR3 is TGTGCCAGCAGCGTGTCCGGGAACACTGAAGCTTTCTTT.

The genes are TRBV7-9 and TRBJ1-1; D not resolved. The CDR3 is 12 residues long. The ends were cut back, 3 bases at V and 7 bases at J, with 9 bases in the middle. CDR1 is SEHNR, CDR2 FQNEAQ, per germline (reference sequence). The CDR3 sequence is CASSFEGYEAFF. The CDR3 nucleotides read TGTGCCAGCAGCTTTGAGGGTTATGAAGCTTTCTTT.

The V gene is TRBV28, the J gene TRBJ1-6; 7 bases fit TRBD1. Germline loops: CDR1 MDHEN, CDR2 SYDVKM. The CDR3 contains 14 residues. After removal of 7 bases from V and 9 bases from J, the junction contained 9 bases not matched to a gene. CDR3 region: CASTLSRGSSPLHF. The CDR3 DNA reads as TGTGCCAGCACCCTATCCAGGGGGAGTTCACCCCTCCACTTT.

This clone was counted once. The chain is built from TRBV4-3 and TRBJ2-1; D gene uncertain. Germline values: CDR1 LGHNA, CDR2 YSLEER. This CDR3 is built from 14 residues. V lost 0 bases, J lost 5 bases, and 8 bases lay in between. CDR3: CASSQERANNEQFF. CDR3 nucleotides: TGCGCCAGCAGCCAAGAAAGGGCAAACAATGAGCAGTTCTTC.

This clone showed up just once. This CDR3 reads CASSFGSQETQYF. As DNA, the CDR3 is TGCGCCAGCAGCTTCGGCAGCCAAGAGACCCAGTACTTC. The gene calls are TRBV5-1 and TRBJ2-5; D not certain. The germline V gene encodes CDR1 SGHRS and CDR2 YFSETQ. Trimming cost V 2 bases and J 1 base, with 6 bases left between them. The length of the CDR3 is 13 residues.

This chain links TRBV5-4 with TRBJ2-3, with 7 bases matching TRBD2. V gave up 0 bases and J gave up 7 bases; unmatched junction bases: 8. CDR3 length: 15 residues. Germline lookup yields CDR1 SGHNT and CDR2 YYREEE (reference sequence). The CDR3 bases are TGTGCCAGCAGCTTGGCCTCGGGGGGTGGAAATACGCAGTATTTT. Translated: CASSLASGGGNTQYF. Based on the CDR3 plus reference TRBV5-4 and TRBJ2-3, the full variable domain is ETGVTQSPTHLIKTRGQQVTLRCSSQSGHNTVSWYQQALGQGPQFIFQYYREEENGRGNFPPRFSGLQFPNYSSELNVNALELDDSALYLCASSLASGGGNTQYFGPGTRLTVL.

J is TRBJ2-3 and V is TRBV15; 8 nucleotides agree with TRBD1. The V gene's germline CDR1 is LNHNV and CDR2 YYDKDF (reference sequence). The CDR3 length is 18 residues. The ends lost 8 bases at V and 1 base at J; junction bases unmatched: 17. CDR3 residues: CATEQIPGQVGRTDTQYF. The CDR3 nucleotides are TGTGCCACCGAGCAAATTCCGGGACAGGTCGGGCGCACAGATACGCAGTATTTT.

The J gene is TRBJ2-1, the V gene TRBV4-1; D uncertain. Germline CDR1 and CDR2: MGHRA and YSYEKL. Trimming removed 1 base at V and 0 bases at J, with 13 bases between. CDR3 length equals 17 residues. The chain's CDR3 is CASSQAWSGSSYNEQFF. CDR3 nucleotide sequence: TGCGCCAGCAGCCAAGCCTGGTCGGGCAGCTCCTACAATGAGCAGTTCTTC.

This chain links TRBV10-3 with TRBJ2-5, with D unclear. The V end lost 5 bases, the J end lost 2 bases, and 6 bases lay between the germline ends. Germline CDR1 reads ENHRY; CDR2 reads SYGVKD. This CDR3 comprises 12 residues. The DNA of the CDR3 is TGTGCCATCAGTAGGGTTCAAGAGACCCAGTACTTC. Translating it yields CAISRVQETQYF.

This chain uses TRBV10-3 with TRBJ2-2, with 15 bases fitting TRBD2. The V gene end was trimmed by 10 bases and the J gene end by 3 bases; junction bases not matched to a gene: 6. The CDR3 is 16 amino acids. CDR1 and CDR2 (germline): ENHRY, SYGVKD. The CDR3 nucleotides read TGTGCCACCCGGACTAGCGGGGGGGCTTACACCGGGGAGCTGTTTTTT. Its translation is CATRTSGGAYTGELFF.

V is TRBV10-3 and J is TRBJ1-5; D is unclear. Germline V gives CDR1 ENHRY, CDR2 SYGVKD. The CDR3 contains 15 residues. V dropped 0 bases and J dropped 4 bases, with 10 bases sitting between them. This CDR3 reads CAISESASGNQPQHF. CDR3 DNA: TGTGCCATCAGTGAGTCCGCATCGGGTAATCAGCCCCAGCATTTT.

This rearrangement joins TRBV28 to TRBJ2-4; 7 bases fit TRBD1. CDR3 size: 19 residues. V was clipped by 4 bases and J by 1 base; unmatched bases: 16. The germline CDR1 and CDR2 sequences are MDHEN and SYDVKM. The CDR3 bases are TGTGCCAGCAGTTCAACCGGGACAGAGAACGTCTACGCCAAAAACATTCAGTACTTC. Translating it yields CASSSTGTENVYAKNIQYF.

The chain carries TRBV5-5 and TRBJ1-4; 8 nucleotides agree with TRBD1. V was pared by 4 bases and J by 7 bases, with 3 bases of the junction left unmatched. Germline loops: CDR1 SGHKS, CDR2 YYEKEE (reference sequence). CDR3 length: 13 residues. As DNA, the CDR3 is TGTGCCAGCAGCGGCGGGACAGGTGAAAAACTGTTTTTT. Its translation: CASSGGTGEKLFF.

For the CDR3, the DNA is TGTGCCAGCTCACCACCGGGTGACTCCTACAATGAGCAGTTCTTC. Translating gives CASSPPGDSYNEQFF. The genes are TRBV18 and TRBJ2-1; D unresolved. This CDR3 comprises 15 residues. V shed 0 bases and J shed 0 bases, with 6 bases lying between them. Germline V gene data show CDR1 as KGHSH and CDR2 as LQKENI.

The J gene is TRBJ1-1, the V gene TRBV14, with a tentative D call TRBD1 (5 bases). The V end was cut by 11 bases, the J end by 2 bases, with 18 bases between. Germline values: CDR1 SGHDN, CDR2 FVKESK. CDR3 length: 14 residues. The CDR3 is CAGAGSGPNTEAFF. The CDR3 DNA reads TGTGCCGGGGCGGGATCCGGCCCTAACACTGAAGCTTTCTTT.

The chain is built from TRBV5-1 and TRBJ2-5; TRBD1 aligns across 9 bases. Looked up from germline, CDR1 is SGHRS and CDR2 is YFSETQ. V dropped 7 bases and J dropped 3; count of bases not matched to a gene: 1. The CDR3 contains 12 residues. This CDR3 reads CASRQGEETQYF. CDR3 coding DNA: TGCGCCAGCCGACAGGGGGAAGAGACCCAGTACTTC. Combining the CDR3 with reference TRBV5-1 and TRBJ2-5 gives the whole variable domain KAGVTQTPRYLIKTRGQQVTLSCSPISGHRSVSWYQQTPGQGLQFLFEYFSETQRNKGNFPGRFSGRQFSNSRSEMNVSTLELGDSALYLCASRQGEETQYFGPGTRLLVL.

This chain connects TRBV19 to TRBJ1-5; 8 nucleotides match TRBD1. The CDR3 is made up of 15 amino acids. Germline trimming cut 6 bases from V and 4 bases from J; bases unmatched to any gene: 8. CDR1 LNHDA and CDR2 SQIVND come from the germline V gene (reference sequence). The CDR3 sequence: CASSLDRGRNQPQHF. Here the CDR3 DNA reads TGTGCCAGTAGCCTTGACAGGGGAAGGAATCAGCCCCAGCATTTT. The entire variable domain, with the rest obtained from reference TRBV19 and TRBJ1-5, is as follows: DGGITQSPKYLFRKEGQNVTLSCEQNLNHDAMYWYRQDPGQGLRLIYYSQIVNDFQKGDIAEGYSVSREKKESFPLTVTSAQKNPTAFYLCASSLDRGRNQPQHFGDGTRLSIL.

The rearrangement links TRBV7-2 to TRBJ2-7, with D perhaps TRBD1 or TRBD2 (6 bases each). Germline V CDR1 and CDR2: SGHTA, FQGNSA. This CDR3 spans 15 amino acids. The V gene lost 2 bases and the J gene lost 6 bases, with 17 bases spanning the gap. The CDR3, as DNA: TGTGCCAGCAGCTTAAGTGGGGGGACATGGGGCGAGCAGTACTTC. Its protein is CASSLSGGTWGEQYF. Full variable domain (missing parts from reference TRBV7-2 and TRBJ2-7): GAGVSQSPSNKVTEKGKDVELRCDPISGHTALYWYRQSLGQGLEFLIYFQGNSAPDKSGLPSDRFSAERTGGSVSTLTIQRTQQEDSAVYLCASSLSGGTWGEQYFGPGTRLTVT.

This clone is a singleton in its sample. The chain has TRBV2 and TRBJ1-5, with 7 bases that match TRBD1. Germline lookup yields CDR1 SNHLY and CDR2 FYNNEI. V was pared by 6 bases and J by 0 bases, with 5 bases of the junction left unmatched. This CDR3 comprises 15 residues. CDR3 DNA sequence: TGTGCCAGCAGGCAATACAGGGGTAGCAATCAGCCCCAGCATTTT. This translates into CASRQYRGSNQPQHF.

This clone showed up just a few times. J is TRBJ2-7 and V is TRBV6-6; 9 nucleotides line up with TRBD1. The germline gives CDR1 MNHNY, CDR2 SVGAGI (reference sequence). V shed 5 bases and J 3 bases; nucleotides not matched to a gene: 5. This CDR3 contains 14 residues. The CDR3 is CASSGQGILYEQYF. The CDR3 nucleotides are TGTGCCAGCAGTGGACAGGGGATTCTCTACGAGCAGTACTTC.

The V and J genes are TRBV11-2 and TRBJ2-1; D remains unclear. Trimming pared 1 base from V and 4 bases from J, leaving 14 bases between. The CDR3 covers 16 residues. CDR1 and CDR2 (germline): SGHAT, FQNNGV. CDR3 sequence reads: CASSLARGTAYNEQFF. The CDR3 coding sequence is TGTGCCAGCAGCTTAGCCCGAGGAACAGCTTACAATGAGCAGTTCTTC.

The V and J genes are TRBV19 and TRBJ2-3, with a tentative D call TRBD2 (5 bases). Per germline, CDR1 LNHDA and CDR2 SQIVND (reference sequence). V gave up 6 bases and J gave up 4 bases, with 14 bases separating them. There are 14 residues in the CDR3. The CDR3 reads CASRSEGQPDTQYF. In DNA, the CDR3 is TGTGCCAGTAGGTCCGAGGGTCAGCCAGATACGCAGTATTTT.

This clone turned up a few times. The J gene is TRBJ2-1, the V gene TRBV6-6, with D perhaps matching TRBD2 (5 bases). The V end lost 4 bases, the J end lost 7 bases, and 11 bases lay between the germline ends. The CDR3 totals 13 residues. Per germline, CDR1 MNHNY and CDR2 SVGAGI (reference sequence). The CDR3, as DNA: TGTGCCAGCAGTTGGGCTAGCCAGAATGAGCAGTTCTTC. Translated, it gives CASSWASQNEQFF.

This clone has only one observation. This chain links TRBV10-1 with TRBJ2-5; TRBD2 agrees at 15 bases. Germline lookup yields CDR1 WNHNN and CDR2 SYGVQD (reference sequence). With V trimmed by 2 bases and J by 7 bases, 5 bases remained unmatched. This CDR3 is built from 16 residues. CDR3 nucleotides: TGCGCCAGCAGTGAGGGACTAGCGGGGGGGATCGGGACCCAGTACTTC. This sequence encodes CASSEGLAGGIGTQYF.

This clone has more than one count but fewer than ten. This chain uses TRBV6-6 with TRBJ1-6; a weak D match, TRBD1 (5 bases). The CDR3 runs 14 residues. Deletions cut 5 bases from V and 6 bases from J, with 11 bases between. Germline V lookup: CDR1 MNHNY, CDR2 SVGAGI (reference sequence). DNA for the CDR3: TGTGCCAGCAGTGCCGGGACCGGTAATTCACCCCTCCACTTT. This encodes CASSAGTGNSPLHF.